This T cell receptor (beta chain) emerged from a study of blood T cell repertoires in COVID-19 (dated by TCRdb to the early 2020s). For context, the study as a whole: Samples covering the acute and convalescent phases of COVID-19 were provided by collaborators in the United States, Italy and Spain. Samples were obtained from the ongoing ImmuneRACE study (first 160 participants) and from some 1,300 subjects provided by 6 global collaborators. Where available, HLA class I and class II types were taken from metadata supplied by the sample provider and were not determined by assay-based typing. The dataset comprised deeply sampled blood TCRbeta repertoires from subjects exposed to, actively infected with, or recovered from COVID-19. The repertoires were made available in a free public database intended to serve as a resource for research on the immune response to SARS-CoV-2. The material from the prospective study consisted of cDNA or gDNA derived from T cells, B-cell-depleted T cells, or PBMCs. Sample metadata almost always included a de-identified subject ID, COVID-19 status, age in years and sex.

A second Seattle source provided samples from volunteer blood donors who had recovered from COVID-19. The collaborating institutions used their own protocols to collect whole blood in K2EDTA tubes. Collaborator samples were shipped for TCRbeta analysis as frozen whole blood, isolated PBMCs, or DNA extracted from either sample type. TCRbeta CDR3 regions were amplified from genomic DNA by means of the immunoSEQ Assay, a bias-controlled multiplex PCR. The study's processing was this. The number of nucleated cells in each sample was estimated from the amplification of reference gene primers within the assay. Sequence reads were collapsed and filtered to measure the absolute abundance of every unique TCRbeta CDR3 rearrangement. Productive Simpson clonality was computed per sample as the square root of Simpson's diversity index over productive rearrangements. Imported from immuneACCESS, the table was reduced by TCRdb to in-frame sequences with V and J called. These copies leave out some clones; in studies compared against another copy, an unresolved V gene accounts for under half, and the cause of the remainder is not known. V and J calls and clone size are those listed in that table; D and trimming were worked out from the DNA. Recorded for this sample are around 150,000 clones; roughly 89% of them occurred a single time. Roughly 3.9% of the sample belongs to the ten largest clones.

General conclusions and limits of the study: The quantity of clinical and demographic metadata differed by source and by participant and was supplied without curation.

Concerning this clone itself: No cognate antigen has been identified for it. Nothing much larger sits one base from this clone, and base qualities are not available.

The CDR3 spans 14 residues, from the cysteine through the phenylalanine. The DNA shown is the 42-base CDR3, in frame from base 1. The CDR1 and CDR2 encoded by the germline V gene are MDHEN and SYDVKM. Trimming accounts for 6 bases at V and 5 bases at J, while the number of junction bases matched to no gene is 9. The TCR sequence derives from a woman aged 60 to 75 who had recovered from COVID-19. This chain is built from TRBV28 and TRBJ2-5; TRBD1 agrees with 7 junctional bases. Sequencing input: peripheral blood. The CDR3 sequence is CASSLRQGSETQYF. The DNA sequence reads TGTGCCAGCAGCCTACGACAGGGAAGTGAGACCCAGTACTTC.